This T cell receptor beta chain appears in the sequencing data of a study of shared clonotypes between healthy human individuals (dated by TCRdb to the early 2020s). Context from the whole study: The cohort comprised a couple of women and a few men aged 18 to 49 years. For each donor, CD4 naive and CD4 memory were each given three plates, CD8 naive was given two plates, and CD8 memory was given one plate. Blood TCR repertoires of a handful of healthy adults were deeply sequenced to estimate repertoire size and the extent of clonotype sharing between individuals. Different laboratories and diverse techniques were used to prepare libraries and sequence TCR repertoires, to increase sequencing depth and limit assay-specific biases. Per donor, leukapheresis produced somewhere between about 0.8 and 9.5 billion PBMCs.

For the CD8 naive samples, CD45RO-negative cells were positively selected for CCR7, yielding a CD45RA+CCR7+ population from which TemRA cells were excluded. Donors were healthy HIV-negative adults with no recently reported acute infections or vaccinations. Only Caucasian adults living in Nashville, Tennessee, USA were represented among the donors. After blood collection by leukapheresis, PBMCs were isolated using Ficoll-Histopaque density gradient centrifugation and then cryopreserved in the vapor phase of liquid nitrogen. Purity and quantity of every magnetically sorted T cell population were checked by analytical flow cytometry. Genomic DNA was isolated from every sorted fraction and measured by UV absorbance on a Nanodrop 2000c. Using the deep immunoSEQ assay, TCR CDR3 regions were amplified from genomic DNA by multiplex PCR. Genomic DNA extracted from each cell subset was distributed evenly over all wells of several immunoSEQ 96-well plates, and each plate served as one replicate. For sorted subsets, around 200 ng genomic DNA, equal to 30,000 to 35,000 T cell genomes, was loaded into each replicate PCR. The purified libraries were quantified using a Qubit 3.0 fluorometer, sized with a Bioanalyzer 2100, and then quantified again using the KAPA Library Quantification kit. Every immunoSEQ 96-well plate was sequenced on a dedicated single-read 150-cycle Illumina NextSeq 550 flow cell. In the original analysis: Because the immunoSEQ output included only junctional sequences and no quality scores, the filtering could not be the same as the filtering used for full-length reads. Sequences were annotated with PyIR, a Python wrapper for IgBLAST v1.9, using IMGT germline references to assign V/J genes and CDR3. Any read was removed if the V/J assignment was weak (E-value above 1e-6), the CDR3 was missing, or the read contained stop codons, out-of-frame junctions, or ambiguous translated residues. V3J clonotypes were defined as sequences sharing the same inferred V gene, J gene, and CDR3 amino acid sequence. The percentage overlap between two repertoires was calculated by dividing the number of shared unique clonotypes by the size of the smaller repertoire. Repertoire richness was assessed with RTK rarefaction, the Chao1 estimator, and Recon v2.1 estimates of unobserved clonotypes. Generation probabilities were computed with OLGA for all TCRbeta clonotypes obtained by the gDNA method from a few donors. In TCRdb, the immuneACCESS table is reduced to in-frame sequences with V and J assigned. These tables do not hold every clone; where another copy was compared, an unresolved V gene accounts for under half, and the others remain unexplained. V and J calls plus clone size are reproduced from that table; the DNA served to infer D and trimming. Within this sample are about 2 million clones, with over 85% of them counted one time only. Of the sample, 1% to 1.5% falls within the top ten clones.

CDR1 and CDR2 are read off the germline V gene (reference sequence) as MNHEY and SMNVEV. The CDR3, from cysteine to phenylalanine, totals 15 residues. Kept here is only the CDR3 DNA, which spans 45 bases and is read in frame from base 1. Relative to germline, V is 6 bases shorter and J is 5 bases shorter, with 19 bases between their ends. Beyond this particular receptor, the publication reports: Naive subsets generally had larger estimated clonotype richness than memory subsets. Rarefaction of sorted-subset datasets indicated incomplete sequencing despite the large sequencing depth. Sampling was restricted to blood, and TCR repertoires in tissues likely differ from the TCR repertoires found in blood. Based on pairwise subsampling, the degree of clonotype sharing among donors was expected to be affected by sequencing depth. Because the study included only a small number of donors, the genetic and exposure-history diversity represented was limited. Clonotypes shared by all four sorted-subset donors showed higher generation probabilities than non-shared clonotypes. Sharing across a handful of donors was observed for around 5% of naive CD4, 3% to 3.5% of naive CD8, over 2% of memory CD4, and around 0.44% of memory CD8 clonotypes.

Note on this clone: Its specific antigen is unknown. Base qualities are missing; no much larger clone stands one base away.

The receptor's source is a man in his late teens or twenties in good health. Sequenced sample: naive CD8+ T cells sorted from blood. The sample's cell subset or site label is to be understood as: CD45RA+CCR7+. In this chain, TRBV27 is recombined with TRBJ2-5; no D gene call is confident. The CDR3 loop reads CASSPPRVSWETQYF. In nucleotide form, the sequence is TGTGCCAGCAGCCCCCCCCGTGTCTCCTGGGAGACCCAGTACTTC.